This TCR beta chain stems from a study of PD-L1 blockade in urothelial cancer. Whole-study context: From 2014, patients received atezolizumab, given as 1,200 mg intravenously every 3 weeks. Between 0 and 3 chemotherapy regimens preceded treatment for each patient. Study-level points and caveats: Durable-benefit patients had greater expansion of tumor-associated blood clones at 3 weeks.

Regarding time point: pretreatment peripheral blood. The CDR3 is made up of 16 amino acids. Between the trimmed V and J ends, which lost 3 bases and 4 bases, there was a span of 16 bases. Germline values: CDR1 MNHGY, CDR2 SAAAGT. Into every PCR, synthetic TCR analog templates were spiked. TCRdb's table, derived via immunoSEQ multiplex PCR, lists solely in-frame clones and lacks some. The top ten hold over 2% of the sample, which has more than 75,000 clones, 84% seen once. This clone was found once. Its target is unknown. Source: PBMCs, taken around atezolizumab (anti-PD-L1) treatment. This chain joins TRBV6-8 and TRBJ1-5, with D possibly matching TRBD1 (6 bases). This clonotype was sampled from a man in his sixties with urothelial cancer. CDR3: CASSYFFEGVNQPQHF. Here the CDR3 DNA reads TGTGCCAGCAGTTATTTTTTTGAGGGGGTAAATCAGCCCCAGCATTTT.